The clone carrying this TCR beta chain was seen many times. This sample is part of a study of blood T cells in healthy people across ages. Every donor contributed 7.5 to 10 milliliters of peripheral blood by blood draw. Sample-barcoded 5' priming and a J-beta primer mix drove a second PCR of roughly 6 to 12 cycles. TCRdb independently ran MiXCR on the 5' RACE reads; one entry per CDR3 protein. This sample has about 720,000 distinct CDR3 sequences, with 22% found just once. Trimming took off 0 bases at V and 2 bases at J, with 8 bases between the two ends. This CDR3 is built from 14 residues. In germline, CDR1 is DFQATT, CDR2 SNEGSKA (reference sequence).

The V gene is TRBV20-1, the J gene TRBJ2-1, with D unclear. This sequence was found in a man in his 70s in good health. Material: blood. The CDR3 nucleotides are TGCAGTGCTAGAGATATGGGTACCTACAATGAGCAGTTCTTC. This sequence encodes CSARDMGTYNEQFF.